The T cell receptor (beta chain) described here comes from a study of cytomegalovirus exposure and HLA in healthy donors (dated by TCRdb to the late 2010s). Study-level background: According to an earlier analysis of around 600 of the donors, roughly 180 million T cells yielded some 110 million unique TCR beta sequences and around 280 Gb of sequence data. Class I and class II HLA loci were covered by the typing at four-digit resolution. High-throughput TCR immunosequencing, statistical association of individual TCRs with disease status, and machine learning were combined to predict cytomegalovirus infection status. Every discovery cohort repertoire had been produced on one sequencing platform. Among the roughly 400 genotyped donors, around 81% belonged to the genetic ancestry cluster associated with self-reported Caucasian donors. Roughly 300 gigabases of sequencing data and around 80 million unique TCR sequences made up an early release that covered about 640 HLA-typed donors. A later genetic analysis used genome-wide SNP genotypes for about three fifths of the 666 donors, treating that subset as a discovery cohort. About five DR-DQ haplotypes were treated as single units for association and clustering because of strong linkage in the cohort. A separate validation cohort of over a hundred different subjects was used in addition to the roughly 620-subject first cohort. Across 300 to 400 genotyped donors of the cohort, an average of about 240,000 unique TCR beta nucleotide sequences per donor were sequenced, and roughly a sixth of those sequences were non-productive. Alongside the repertoire data, information on donor age, sex, ethnicity and CMV serostatus was compiled. Rather than drawing on any new phenotypic data, the later analysis identified candidate immune exposures from TCR beta sequences and the way those sequences occurred across donors. The study used immunosequencing to profile the T cell repertoires of 670 or so subjects and linked those repertoires to cytomegalovirus serostatus. To decide whether each TCR beta V gene segment behaved as functional or pseudogenic, an earlier analysis of some 600 of the donors relied on high-throughput TCR beta sequencing. The number of typed donors differed by locus: about 620-640 for A, B, C, DRB1 and DQB1; approximately 520 for DQA1; 606 for DPA1; and 450 to 480 for DPB1. The study was designed to test whether signatures of past pathogen exposure could be identified by cataloging public T cell receptors. To study patterns of TCR occurrence, a later analysis re-analyzed previously published TCR beta repertoires from under 750 donors and added high-resolution HLA genotyping.

Library creation used the immunoSEQ multiplex PCR assay. A mixture of 60 forward primers for TCR Vbeta segments and 13 reverse primers for TCR Jbeta segments was used in the multiplex PCR. A multiplex PCR assay on genomic DNA amplified the CDR3 region of rearranged TCR beta genes. The amplified TCR beta libraries were sequenced on the Illumina HiSeq System as 87-base-pair reads. As for how the authors treated the data: In a later analysis, roughly 80 million unique TCR beta chains were counted across the 666 repertoires, and about 9.9 million of these chains were shared by at least two donors. Raw reads were error-corrected and collapsed into unique sequences by a nearest-neighbor algorithm in which closely related sequences were merged to remove PCR and sequencing errors. V, D and J gene segments were assigned by aligning CDR3 sequences to IMGT reference sequences. Each retained sequence needed at least a six-nucleotide match to both a V gene segment and a J gene segment. A rearrangement counted as productive if the CDR3 had no stop codons and remained in frame with V and J, and every other rearrangement counted as non-productive. CDR3 was defined by IMGT convention, running from the second conserved V-encoded cysteine to the conserved J-encoded phenylalanine. The earlier analysis of 500 to 600 of the donors excluded sequences that lacked an unambiguous match to a single V gene segment. An earlier analysis of about 600 of the donors called V segments functional above 56.7% productive rearrangements and segregating when the between-donor standard deviation exceeded 5%. A statistical classification framework was developed to diagnose cytomegalovirus status using the catalog of TCR beta chain sequences. In a later analysis, TCR nucleotide sequences were compared against IMGT/GENE-DB human TR gene sequences so that V and J genes could be assigned. Using the TCRdist pipeline, a later analysis assigned CDR3 sequences along with most-parsimonious VDJ recombination scenarios. In a later analysis, each TCR beta chain was defined by its CDR3 amino acid sequence together with its V-gene family, and reads without a unique V-gene family were excluded. To address suspected cross-contamination and a sequencing artifact, a later analysis removed some 620 highly shared, low-generation-probability nucleotide sequences. In a later analysis, a clonal expansion index for each public chain was calculated from normalized within-repertoire ranks of inferred template counts. In a later analysis, generation probabilities were computed using a VDJ recombination model fitted to out-of-frame rearrangements, and the results were checked against IGoR. In a later analysis, TCR-TCR, TCR-HLA and TCR-CMV co-occurrence was scored with hypergeometric tests, and a repertoire-size bias correction was applied to TCR pairs. In a later analysis, false discovery rates were estimated by permuting HLA or CMV assignments 20 times. In a later analysis, co-occurring TCRs were grouped with DBSCAN, and TCRdist sequence similarity was added when clustering was performed within HLA-allele-positive subsets. Repertoires with fewer than 30,000 or more than 120,000 public chains, plus five repertoires with anomalous nucleotide sharing, were excluded from co-occurrence clustering. TCRdb provides this immuneACCESS table in a form limited to in-frame rearrangements. Some clones are lacking; in checked studies, under half of them reflect an unresolved V gene, and why the rest are absent is not known. The V and J calls and clone size were taken over from that table, and D and trimming were inferred from the DNA. This sample comprises roughly 170,000 clones, over 70% of them detected only once. The top ten clones comprise 1.4% of the sample.

Study-wide conclusions, independent of this receptor: Sequencing depth was assumed to be roughly uniform across donors in the presence/absence analyses, though that assumption may not hold. In the study, around 150 TCR beta chains were listed as associated with cytomegalovirus. In a later analysis, most CMV-associated TCR beta chains were found to appear HLA-restricted, with HLA associations seemingly driven largely by CMV exposure. Because some donors lacked HLA typing at each locus, the association tests relied only on the typed subset. This cohort had only TCR beta chains sequenced, and the lack of alpha or paired-chain data limited which features could be detected. In a later analysis, HLA-associated TCR beta chains were found to be more clonally expanded and to have lower generation probabilities than equally common non-associated chains. The sequencing pipeline was judged likely to have produced a cluster of highly shared sequence variants as a technical artifact. Correlated functional status among segregating V segments might be attributable to linkage disequilibrium, but an unknown experimental factor could not be ruled out. While some public TCRs were present in many individuals, most TCR sequences turned up only very rarely across donors. Compared with the approximately 670-donor mean, donors in an Asian-associated ancestry cluster had fewer N-insertions in productive TCRs, according to a later genetic analysis. In vitro tests confirmed that a few of the cytomegalovirus-associated TCR beta chains recognize cytomegalovirus antigens. The authors suggested that the approach could potentially be generalized to other disease states and immunological phenotypes. The earlier analysis of around 600 of the donors excluded some 16 rarely observed V segments, including chromosome 9 orphons, because counts were too low. In a later analysis, several top co-occurrence clusters were reported to appear linked to parvovirus B19, influenza, CMV and Epstein-Barr virus. The classifier was reported to diagnose cytomegalovirus status with high specificity and sensitivity in both the original and validation cohorts. In an earlier analysis of about 600 of the donors, most TCR beta V segments appeared in productive rearrangements about 87% or about 30% of the time, broadly matching IMGT annotations. Some IMGT-functional V segments, including TRBV6-2 and TRBV6-3, could not be told apart with the 87-base-pair reads, so those segments were excluded. For the cohort, immune exposure information was limited to CMV serostatus. A later analysis found that TCR association rates varied across HLA loci, with DRB1 alleles showing the most associated TCRs and HLA-C alleles the fewest. A later genetic analysis associated a missense DCLRE1C variant with V-gene and J-gene trimming of TCR beta chains, and an independent cohort replicated the association. Assigning TCR associations to individual alleles was difficult when HLA alleles, especially DR and DQ, strongly co-occurred. In a later analysis, 16,951 TCR beta sequences were associated with specific HLA alleles at a false discovery rate of 0.05. A further reported finding was that TCR beta sequences accurately predicted the HLA-A and HLA-B alleles for most subjects in the first cohort.

CDR1 and CDR2 (MRHNA, SNTAGT) derive from the germline V gene. Reading from cysteine to phenylalanine, the CDR3 counts 18 amino acids. CDR3 DNA is the only sequence kept; it has 54 bases, read in frame from the first base. After removal of 5 bases from V and 3 bases from J, the junction retains 10 bases not matched to a gene. The cohort consisted of 600 or so healthy bone marrow donors. At the time of sampling, all cohort members were nominally healthy, though unrecorded immune exposures were likely present. The donor tested CMV seropositive, placing the donor among the 250 to 350 seropositive members of the cohort. Every donor gave a peripheral blood sample, and the peripheral blood mononuclear cells from that sample were used for TCR beta sequencing. The Qiagen DNeasy Blood Extraction Kit was used to extract genomic DNA from the blood cell samples. A remark on this clone: Its antigen has not been determined. Base qualities are not provided; no much larger clone lies one nucleotide away.

This clonotype was sampled from a woman aged 25 to 45 in good health and CMV-seropositive. The sample consisted of PBMCs. The chain links TRBV6-4 with TRBJ2-3, and 14 junctional nucleotides match TRBD2. The DNA is TGTGCCAGCAGTTCCCAAGGGACTAGCGGGAGTCTGACAGATACGCAGTATTTT. Its amino acids are CASSSQGTSGSLTDTQYF.